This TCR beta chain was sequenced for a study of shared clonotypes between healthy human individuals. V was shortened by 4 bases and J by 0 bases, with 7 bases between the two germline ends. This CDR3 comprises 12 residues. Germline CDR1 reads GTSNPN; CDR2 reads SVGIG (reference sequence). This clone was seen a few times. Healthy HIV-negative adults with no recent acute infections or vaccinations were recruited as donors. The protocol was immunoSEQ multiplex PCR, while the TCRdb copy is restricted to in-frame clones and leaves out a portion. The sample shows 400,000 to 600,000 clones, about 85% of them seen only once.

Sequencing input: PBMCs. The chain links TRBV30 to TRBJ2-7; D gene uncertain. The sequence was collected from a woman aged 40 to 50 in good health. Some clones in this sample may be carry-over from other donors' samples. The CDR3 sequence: CAWKLNSYEQYF. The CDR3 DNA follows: TGTGCCTGGAAACTCAACTCCTACGAGCAGTACTTC.